This T cell receptor (beta chain) was sequenced for a study of cytomegalovirus exposure and HLA in healthy donors. PCR employed 60 Vbeta and 13 Jbeta primers. The repertoire was sequenced with immunoSEQ multiplex PCR; TCRdb's copy has only in-frame clones and lacks some. The repertoire holds 100,000 to 150,000 clones, roughly 83% seen once, with around 19% in the top ten. Remarks on this clone: Its antigen is currently unknown.

The length of the CDR3 is 15 residues. From germline, CDR1 is SGHVS and CDR2 FQNEAQ. V lost 1 base and J lost 10; bases outside the gene matches: 7. Study-wide findings and caveats: Most TCRs appeared rarely, but some public TCRs recurred in many donors. Several of the most significant clusters appeared linked to common viral pathogens, based on a later analysis. According to a later analysis, donors in an Asian-associated ancestry cluster reportedly had fewer N-insertions than the approximately 670-donor mean.

Material: PBMCs. The source of this sequence is a man between 18 and 29 years old in good health and CMV-seropositive. The rearrangement links TRBV7-8 to TRBJ2-1; TRBD2 matches at 10 bases. The CDR3 is CASSLGAGGPEEQFF. The CDR3 DNA reads TGTGCCAGCAGCTTAGGAGCGGGGGGGCCTGAGGAGCAGTTCTTC.